This T cell receptor (beta chain) was observed in a study of control samples from healthy donors and cancer patients. The V end lost 6 bases, the J end lost 7 bases, and 15 bases lay between the germline ends. CDR1 MRHNA and CDR2 SNTAGT come from the germline V gene. The length of the CDR3 is 14 residues. Profiling relied on immunoSEQ multiplex PCR, and the TCRdb table lists in-frame clones only, not all of them. The sample lists tens of thousands of clones, around four fifths occurring once. This clone was seen a few times. The source of this sequence is a man aged 25 to 45 in good health. The genes are TRBV6-4 and TRBJ1-4, with a weak D call TRBD1 (5 bases). The sequencing sample was made of blood. The CDR3 DNA reads TGTGCCAGCAGATACAGGCTATTAGCTGAAAAACTGTTTTTT. This gives the protein CASRYRLLAEKLFF.